This TCR beta chain came from a study of cytomegalovirus exposure and HLA in healthy donors. For the study at large: Within an early data release were roughly 83 million unique TCRs drawn from HLA-typed donors.

This clone was picked up a small number of times. PCR used 60 Vbeta primers and 13 Jbeta primers. Repertoires were generated with immunoSEQ multiplex PCR, while TCRdb's copy carries only in-frame clones and drops some. This sample has 200,000 to 250,000 clones, with about 83% found just once. Germline-derived CDR1 and CDR2 are SEHNR and FQNEAQ (reference sequence). With 7 bases clipped from V and 4 bases from J, the junction kept 9 bases outside the gene matches. The CDR3 extends over 15 amino acids. This receptor was obtained from a human donor in good health. The chain joins TRBV7-9 to TRBJ1-3, with 8 bases lining up with TRBD1. The source material was PBMCs. CDR3 region: CASTEGQGGGNTIYF. DNA for the CDR3: TGTGCCAGCACCGAAGGACAGGGAGGCGGAAACACCATATATTTT.